This TCR beta chain is drawn from a study of blood T cell repertoires in COVID-19. For the study at large: From the United States, Italy and Spain came samples of acute and convalescent COVID-19. T cells, B-cell-depleted T cells, or PBMCs provided the cDNA or gDNA that served as material.

Authors' data handling: Amplification of reference gene primers was used by the study to estimate nucleated cell counts. Measured with immunoSEQ multiplex PCR; TCRdb has only the in-frame clones, and not every one. V and J calls and clone size come straight from that table; D and trimming were deduced from the DNA. The sample carries around 320,000 clones, roughly 87% recorded once. From germline, CDR1 is SEHNR and CDR2 FQNEAQ (reference sequence). The V gene lost 5 bases and the J gene lost 7 bases, with 5 bases spanning the gap. This CDR3 is 10 amino acids long. The gene calls are TRBV7-9 and TRBJ1-1; D is undetermined. Material for sequencing was peripheral blood. The TCR was taken from a man aged 18 to 30 with active or convalescent COVID-19. The CDR3 DNA is TGTGCCAGCAGCAACGGTGAAGCTTTCTTT. Translated, it gives CASSNGEAFF.